This is a list of T cell receptor beta chains from one sample in a study of OX40 agonist ivuxolimab in advanced cancers. Data came from immunoSEQ multiplex PCR; TCRdb stores just in-frame clones and leaves some out. The sample lists 65,000 to 95,000 clones, 70% to 90% occurring once. The material sequenced was CD4+ or CD8+ T cells sorted from blood, taken in a trial of the OX40 agonist ivuxolimab. Receptors were obtained from an adult with an advanced solid tumor such as melanoma, head and neck, liver or kidney cancer. The CDR3 runs from the conserved cysteine through the conserved F or W. Fields, in order: V gene, D gene, J gene, CDR3 DNA, CDR3 protein. The D gene is left open where the match is weak.

TRBV2	-	TRBJ1-1	TGTGCCAGCAGTCCTGACAAGGCTGAAGCTTTCTTT	CASSPDKAEAFF
TRBV2	-	TRBJ1-3	TGTGCCAGCTATTGGGGACTGAGCTCTGGAAACACCATATATTTT	CASYWGLSSGNTIYF
TRBV6-6	-	TRBJ2-7	TGTGCCAGCAGTTACTCGTCGCATGGGAGCTACGAGCAGTACTTC	CASSYSSHGSYEQYF
TRBV5-1	TRBD1	TRBJ2-1	TGCGCCAGCAGCTTGGGCCAACAGGGGGTCCGGCTCTTC	CASSLGQQGVRLF
TRBV19	-	TRBJ2-7	TGTGCCAGTAGTCCCCAGGGTCCCAACTCCTACGAGCAGTACTTC	CASSPQGPNSYEQYF
TRBV2	-	TRBJ1-3	TGTGCCAGCAGTGCCAGGGCTGGAAACACCATATATTTT	CASSARAGNTIYF
TRBV15	-	TRBJ2-1	TGTGCCACCAGCAGAGATCGGGGTATTGAGCAGTTCTTC	CATSRDRGIEQFF
TRBV6-1	-	TRBJ1-5	TGTGCCAGCAGAACCGGGGCTCAGCCCCAGCATTTT	CASRTGAQPQHF
TRBV29-1	-	TRBJ1-4	TGCAGCGTTGGAGGGGGGGCTGAAAAACTGTTTTTT	CSVGGGAEKLFF
TRBV10-3	-	TRBJ2-7	TGTGCCATCAGAGCCTCAGACGAGCAGTACTTC	CAIRASDEQYF
TRBV6-1	-	TRBJ2-5	TGTGCCAGCAGTGGTTCGCTTCGGGAGCAGTACTTC	CASSGSLREQYF
TRBV2	TRBD2	TRBJ2-1	TGTGCCAGCGAACTAGCGAACAATGAGCAGTTCTTC	CASELANNEQFF
TRBV7-2	TRBD2	TRBJ2-2	TGTGCCAGCAAACTAGCGGGATTAACCGGGGAGCTGTTTTTT	CASKLAGLTGELFF
TRBV21-1	-	TRBJ1-5	TGTGCCAGCAGCAAAGGGAGGAATCAGCCCCAGCATTTT	CASSKGRNQPQHF
TRBV7-9	TRBD1	TRBJ2-5	TGTGCCAGCAGCTTAGGGACAGGGGTTCAAGAGACCCAGTACTTC	CASSLGTGVQETQYF
TRBV10-3	TRBD2	TRBJ2-3	TGTGCCATCAGTGAGCCATACCGGCGGGGGGCCGGGAATACGCAGTATTTT	CAISEPYRRGAGNTQYF